This is a list of T cell receptor beta chains from one sample in a study of OX40 agonist ivuxolimab in advanced cancers. Clones were sequenced by immunoSEQ multiplex PCR, and TCRdb holds only the in-frame ones, with some missing. The table has under 90,000 clones, around 87% seen once. The source was CD4+ or CD8+ T cells sorted from blood, collected in a trial of the OX40 agonist ivuxolimab. The receptors were gathered from an adult with an advanced solid tumor such as melanoma, head and neck, liver or kidney cancer. Both conserved end residues are part of each CDR3. A D gene is named only where the DNA matches it firmly. Rows give clone size only sometimes, using once, few, many, or a class for an expanded clone.

J	length	size	D	V	CDR3	DNA
TRBJ2-1	16	NA	TRBD2	TRBV7-3	CASSLWASGSYNEQFF	TGTGCCAGCAGCTTATGGGCTAGCGGGAGTTACAATGAGCAGTTCTTC
TRBJ1-1	15	NA	TRBD1	TRBV2	CASRPGTGGNTEAFF	TGTGCCAGCAGACCCGGGACAGGCGGAAACACTGAAGCTTTCTTT
TRBJ2-7	12	few	TRBD1	TRBV30	CAWSRDSLEQYF	TGTGCCTGGAGTCGGGACAGCTTGGAGCAGTACTTC
TRBJ2-3	16	NA	TRBD2	TRBV7-2	CASSFSGGAGLDTQYF	TGTGCCAGCAGCTTTAGCGGTGGAGCGGGATTAGATACGCAGTATTTT
TRBJ2-2	17	NA	NA	TRBV5-6	CASSFEPSVTNTGELFF	TGTGCCAGCAGCTTTGAACCCTCCGTTACGAACACCGGGGAGCTGTTTTTT
TRBJ2-7	15	NA	TRBD2	TRBV6-1	CASSDRAGASYEQYF	TGTGCCAGCAGTGACCGAGCGGGAGCATCCTACGAGCAGTACTTC
TRBJ2-4	12	NA	NA	TRBV6-5	CASIDSKNIQYF	TGTGCCAGCATTGACAGCAAAAACATTCAGTACTTC
TRBJ1-2	16	once	NA	TRBV6-6	CASSHIWDTRGYGYTF	TGTGCCAGCAGCCACATATGGGACACCAGGGGTTATGGCTACACCTTC
TRBJ2-6	16	NA	NA	TRBV30	CAWLPGPSSGANVLTF	TGTGCCTGGCTCCCGGGACCTTCCTCTGGGGCCAACGTCCTGACTTTC
TRBJ2-7	15	NA	TRBD2	TRBV28	CASNPAGGPDYEQYF	TGTGCCAGCAACCCAGCGGGAGGGCCCGACTACGAGCAGTACTTC
TRBJ2-7	16	NA	TRBD2	TRBV6-4	CASHRPGRERLNEQYF	TGTGCCAGCCACCGGCCGGGGCGGGAGCGGTTAAACGAGCAGTACTTC
TRBJ2-3	13	NA	NA	TRBV7-3	CASSSRHTDTQYF	TGTGCCAGCAGCTCCCGACACACAGATACGCAGTATTTT
TRBJ2-1	15	once	TRBD2	TRBV2	CASSETSFYSNEQFF	TGTGCCAGCAGTGAGACTAGCTTTTATTCCAATGAGCAGTTCTTC
TRBJ2-2	12	NA	NA	TRBV2	CASSQQGGELFF	TGTGCCAGCAGCCAACAGGGTGGGGAGCTGTTTTTT
TRBJ2-7	15	NA	NA	TRBV2	CASTRISSVTYEQYF	TGTGCCAGCACCCGAATCTCTAGCGTAACCTACGAGCAGTACTTC
TRBJ2-1	13	NA	NA	TRBV5-1	CASSDRTYDEQFF	TGCGCCAGCAGCGACCGGACTTACGATGAGCAGTTCTTC
TRBJ2-5	15	NA	NA	TRBV7-9	CASSIGTLKEETQYF	TGTGCCAGCAGCATCGGGACTTTAAAGGAAGAGACCCAGTACTTC
TRBJ1-2	16	NA	TRBD1	TRBV4-2	CASSQDITQGRSGYTF	TGTGCCAGCAGCCAAGATATAACACAGGGGCGCTCTGGCTACACCTTC
TRBJ2-2	13	NA	TRBD1	TRBV15	CATSRAGGGELFF	TGTGCCACCAGCAGAGCAGGGGGCGGGGAGCTGTTTTTT
TRBJ2-7	13	NA	TRBD2	TRBV30	CAWGLAADYEQYF	TGTGCCTGGGGACTAGCAGCAGACTACGAGCAGTACTTC
TRBJ1-4	11	NA	NA	TRBV19	CASNGGEKLFF	TGTGCCAGTAACGGGGGCGAAAAACTGTTTTTT
TRBJ2-1	16	NA	TRBD2	TRBV7-2	CASSLRSGGAYNEQFF	TGTGCCAGCAGCCTAAGGTCGGGGGGGGCCTACAATGAGCAGTTCTTC
TRBJ2-7	13	once	NA	TRBV30	CACNDYTSYEQYF	TGTGCCTGCAACGACTACACCTCCTACGAGCAGTACTTC
TRBJ1-6	15	NA	NA	TRBV5-6	CASSLWGTYNSPLHF	TGTGCCAGCAGCTTGTGGGGGACCTATAATTCACCCCTCCACTTT
TRBJ1-6	16	NA	NA	TRBV9	CASSSQMTGYNSPLHF	TGTGCCAGCAGCTCTCAAATGACAGGATATAATTCACCCCTCCACTTT
TRBJ2-3	13	NA	NA	TRBV19	CASSRRRTDTQYF	TGTGCCAGTAGTAGGCGGCGGACAGATACGCAGTATTTT
TRBJ2-5	17	NA	TRBD2	TRBV7-7	CASSLARLAGGGETQYF	TGTGCCAGCAGCTTAGCAAGGCTAGCGGGAGGGGGAGAGACCCAGTACTTC
TRBJ1-2	8	once	NA	TRBV6-5	CASSGYTF	TGTGCCAGCAGTGGCTACACCTTC